Here is one T cell receptor (beta chain) with its context. The data stem from a study of cytomegalovirus exposure and HLA in healthy donors. Primers for the PCR totalled 60 Vbeta and 13 Jbeta. Profiling relied on immunoSEQ multiplex PCR, and the TCRdb table lists in-frame clones only, not all of them. The table includes fewer than 200,000 clones, 75% to 80% detected once. V lost 5 bases, J lost 9 bases, and 17 bases lay in between. The CDR3 is made up of 14 amino acids. Germline V gives CDR1 SGHRS, CDR2 YFSETQ. The TCR originated in a man in his forties in good health and CMV-seropositive. The sample consisted of PBMCs. The chain carries TRBV5-1 and TRBJ1-4; no clear D gene. CDR3 loop: CASRPRPPEKKLFF. CDR3 nucleotides: TGCGCCAGCAGGCCCAGGCCCCCCGAAAAAAAACTGTTTTTT.